The rows below give T cell receptor beta chains drawn from one sample of a study of blood T cell repertoires in COVID-19. Clones were sequenced by immunoSEQ multiplex PCR, and TCRdb holds only the in-frame ones, with some missing. This repertoire shows fewer than 250,000 clones, more than 80% found once; its top ten account for around 5.2%. Sequences were obtained from peripheral blood. Receptor source: a human donor in a cohort sampled during active COVID-19. CDR3s include the opening cysteine and the closing phenylalanine or tryptophan. The D gene is left open where the match is weak. Clone size is shown for a subset of rows, as once, few, many or a class of expanded clone.

d_gene | j_gene | v_gene | len | abundance | CDR3aa | CDR3nt
NA | TRBJ1-3 | TRBV5-5 | 15 | once | CASSLISGPGNTIYF | TGTGCCAGCAGCCTTATATCAGGGCCAGGAAACACCATATATTTT
NA | TRBJ2-7 | TRBV6-1 | 14 | NA | CASSEAGNRDEQYF | TGTGCCAGCAGTGAAGCCGGGAATCGCGACGAGCAGTACTTC
NA | TRBJ2-7 | TRBV7-9 | 14 | NA | CASSFSGLPYEQYF | TGTGCCAGCAGCTTTTCGGGTCTCCCGTACGAGCAGTACTTC
TRBD1 | TRBJ2-7 | TRBV16 | 12 | NA | CASSPRGYEQYF | TGTGCCAGCAGCCCCAGGGGGTACGAGCAGTACTTC
TRBD2 | TRBJ2-3 | TRBV18 | 18 | NA | CASSLRTSGKASTDTQYF | TGTGCCAGCTCACTTCGGACTAGCGGAAAAGCTAGCACAGATACGCAGTATTTT
NA | TRBJ2-5 | TRBV10-1 | 13 | once | CASGARVGETQYF | TGCGCCAGCGGGGCAAGGGTAGGAGAGACCCAGTACTTC
NA | TRBJ2-3 | TRBV27 | 15 | NA | CASSSFRVRSDTQYF | TGTGCCAGCAGCTCTTTTCGGGTGCGGTCAGATACGCAGTATTTT
NA | TRBJ1-3 | TRBV25-1 | 15 | NA | CASSELGISGNTIYF | TGTGCCAGCAGTGAATTGGGCATCTCTGGAAACACCATATATTTT
TRBD2 | TRBJ2-6 | TRBV16 | 20 | NA | CASSQFTLAGASSGANVLTF | TGTGCCAGCAGCCAATTCACACTAGCGGGAGCCAGCTCTGGGGCCAACGTCCTGACTTTC
NA | TRBJ1-6 | TRBV27 | 15 | few | CASSLLGGYNSPLHF | TGTGCCAGCAGTCTCCTGGGGGGCTATAATTCACCCCTCCACTTT
TRBD2 | TRBJ2-1 | TRBV9 | 12 | NA | CASSELADEQFF | TGTGCCAGCAGCGAACTAGCGGATGAGCAGTTCTTC
TRBD1 | TRBJ1-2 | TRBV29-1 | 13 | NA | CSSQEQGAGGYTF | TGCAGCTCGCAGGAACAGGGGGCGGGCGGCTACACCTTC
NA | TRBJ2-5 | TRBV28 | 14 | NA | CASSFRQSQETQYF | TGTGCCAGCAGTTTCAGACAGAGCCAAGAGACCCAGTACTTC
NA | TRBJ1-5 | TRBV2 | 16 | NA | CASNPKGVNSNQPQHF | TGTGCCAGCAACCCAAAAGGGGTAAATAGCAATCAGCCCCAGCATTTT
NA | TRBJ1-6 | TRBV18 | 14 | NA | CASSPGEGGSPLHF | TGTGCCAGCTCACCAGGGGAGGGCGGTTCACCCCTCCACTTT
NA | TRBJ2-1 | TRBV24-1 | 13 | NA | CATSDFWGGEQFF | TGTGCCACCAGTGATTTTTGGGGCGGTGAGCAGTTCTTC
NA | TRBJ1-6 | TRBV11-2 | 15 | NA | CASSSLQGISSPLHF | TGTGCCAGCAGCTCCCTGCAGGGGATAAGTTCACCCCTCCACTTT
TRBD2 | TRBJ2-3 | TRBV7-9 | 17 | NA | CASSFPTSGTGSDTQYF | TGTGCCAGCAGCTTCCCAACTAGCGGAACGGGCTCAGATACGCAGTATTTT
TRBD1 | TRBJ2-1 | TRBV6-6 | 12 | NA | CASRGQGSEQFF | TGTGCCAGCAGAGGACAGGGAAGTGAGCAGTTCTTC
NA | TRBJ1-2 | TRBV2 | 14 | few | CASSVGQGAYGYTF | TGTGCCAGCAGTGTTGGACAAGGCGCCTATGGCTACACCTTC
NA | TRBJ2-1 | TRBV9 | 17 | NA | CASSVAQLGQGNNEQFF | TGTGCCAGCAGCGTAGCCCAACTGGGTCAGGGAAACAATGAGCAGTTCTTC
NA | TRBJ1-2 | TRBV6-5 | 14 | NA | CASSYSQLNYGYTF | TGTGCCAGCAGTTACTCACAGCTGAACTATGGCTACACCTTC
TRBD1 | TRBJ2-3 | TRBV5-1 | 15 | NA | CASSLDTGGTDTQYF | TGCGCCAGCAGCTTGGATACAGGGGGCACAGATACGCAGTATTTT
TRBD2 | TRBJ2-7 | TRBV27 | 15 | NA | CASSYTSGYTYEQYF | TGTGCCAGCAGTTATACTAGCGGGTATACCTACGAGCAGTACTTC
TRBD2 | TRBJ2-7 | TRBV6-6 | 16 | NA | CASTSLTREATYEQYF | TGTGCCAGCACCTCCCTCACGCGGGAGGCAACCTACGAGCAGTACTTC
TRBD2 | TRBJ2-5 | TRBV5-1 | 13 | NA | CASSRTSGETQYF | TGCGCCAGCAGCCGGACTAGCGGAGAGACCCAGTACTTC
NA | TRBJ2-7 | TRBV5-1 | 14 | NA | CASSLEQSTYEQYF | TGCGCCAGCAGCTTGGAACAGTCTACCTACGAGCAGTACTTC
TRBD1 | TRBJ1-1 | TRBV7-6 | 16 | NA | CASSLVSGTENTEAFF | TGTGCCAGCAGCTTAGTTTCCGGGACAGAGAACACTGAAGCTTTCTTT
NA | TRBJ2-5 | TRBV24-1 | 13 | NA | CATSDYRSQTQYF | TGTGCCACCAGTGATTACAGGTCTCAGACCCAGTACTTC
TRBD1 | TRBJ1-2 | TRBV9 | 16 | NA | CASSRRTGQGAQGYTF | TGTGCCAGCAGCCGACGGACGGGACAGGGGGCTCAAGGCTACACCTTC
TRBD1 | TRBJ1-1 | TRBV5-1 | 15 | NA | CASSLPGQGAAEAFF | TGCGCCAGCAGCTTGCCGGGACAGGGGGCGGCTGAAGCTTTCTTT
NA | TRBJ2-1 | TRBV4-1 | 12 | NA | CASSQRGNEQFF | TGCGCCAGCAGCCAACGGGGGAATGAGCAGTTCTTC
TRBD1 | TRBJ1-1 | TRBV5-1 | 16 | NA | CASSLAISAGGTEAFF | TGCGCCAGCAGCTTGGCCATTTCGGCAGGGGGCACTGAAGCTTTCTTT
NA | TRBJ1-3 | TRBV11-2 | 14 | NA | CASSLEQTGNTIYF | TGTGCCAGCAGCTTAGAACAAACTGGAAACACCATATATTTT
TRBD1 | TRBJ1-1 | TRBV7-9 | 15 | NA | CASSSRDRGSFEAFF | TGTGCCAGCAGCTCAAGGGACAGGGGTAGCTTCGAAGCTTTCTTT
TRBD1 | TRBJ2-7 | TRBV30 | 14 | NA | CAWTRTGGSYEQYF | TGTGCCTGGACACGGACAGGGGGATCCTACGAGCAGTACTTC
TRBD2 | TRBJ2-7 | TRBV6-5 | 15 | once | CASSYFGGDSVEQYF | TGTGCCAGCAGTTACTTTGGGGGGGACTCCGTGGAGCAGTACTTC
NA | TRBJ2-1 | TRBV28 | 14 | NA | CASSFSSSYNEQFF | TGTGCCAGCAGTTTCTCGAGCTCCTACAATGAGCAGTTCTTC
NA | TRBJ2-5 | TRBV4-2 | 16 | few | CASSQDLRGRQETQYF | TGTGCCAGCAGCCAAGATCTACGAGGGCGGCAAGAGACCCAGTACTTC
TRBD1 | TRBJ1-1 | TRBV9 | 15 | NA | CASSLTTGRNTEAFF | TGTGCCAGCAGCTTGACGACAGGGAGGAACACTGAAGCTTTCTTT
NA | TRBJ2-3 | TRBV10-3 | 14 | NA | CAIDEDFNLGTQYF | TGTGCCATCGACGAAGACTTTAACTTGGGTACGCAGTATTTT
NA | TRBJ2-7 | TRBV2 | 16 | NA | CASSERPGASAYEQYF | TGTGCCAGCAGTGAAAGGCCCGGGGCTAGCGCCTACGAGCAGTACTTC
NA | TRBJ2-1 | TRBV15 | 13 | once | CATSRGGFNEQFF | TGTGCCACCAGCAGAGGCGGGTTCAATGAGCAGTTCTTC
NA | TRBJ2-7 | TRBV6-5 | 14 | NA | CASSPQAGEHEQYF | TGTGCCAGCAGCCCCCAGGCAGGGGAGCACGAGCAGTACTTC
TRBD1 | TRBJ2-7 | TRBV9 | 13 | NA | CASSGPGGYEQYF | TGTGCCAGCAGCGGACCAGGGGGATACGAGCAGTACTTC
TRBD1 | TRBJ2-1 | TRBV27 | 17 | NA | CASSFSLTGPSYNEQFF | TGTGCCAGCAGCTTTTCTTTGACAGGGCCCTCTTACAATGAGCAGTTCTTC
NA | TRBJ2-7 | TRBV27 | 12 | NA | CASSQGGSEQYF | TGTGCCAGCAGCCAGGGGGGAAGCGAGCAGTACTTC
NA | TRBJ1-3 | TRBV19 | 15 | NA | CASSMTGQQADTIYF | TGTGCCAGTAGTATGACTGGACAGCAAGCGGACACCATATATTTT
TRBD1 | TRBJ1-1 | TRBV20-1 | 11 | NA | CSAETGVLAFF | TGCAGTGCGGAGACAGGGGTCTTAGCTTTCTTT
TRBD1 | TRBJ2-5 | TRBV7-2 | 14 | once | CASSSQTGQETQYF | TGTGCCAGCAGCTCGCAGACAGGGCAGGAGACCCAGTACTTC
NA | TRBJ2-3 | TRBV19 | 14 | NA | CASSIVQGTDTQYF | TGTGCCAGTAGTATAGTTCAGGGAACAGATACGCAGTATTTT
NA | TRBJ2-7 | TRBV5-1 | 12 | NA | CASSTGNYEQYF | TGCGCCAGCAGTACGGGTAACTACGAGCAGTACTTC
NA | TRBJ2-2 | TRBV6-5 | 16 | NA | CASSYRRGTGTGELFF | TGTGCCAGCAGTTATCGGCGCGGGACTGGCACCGGGGAGCTGTTTTTT